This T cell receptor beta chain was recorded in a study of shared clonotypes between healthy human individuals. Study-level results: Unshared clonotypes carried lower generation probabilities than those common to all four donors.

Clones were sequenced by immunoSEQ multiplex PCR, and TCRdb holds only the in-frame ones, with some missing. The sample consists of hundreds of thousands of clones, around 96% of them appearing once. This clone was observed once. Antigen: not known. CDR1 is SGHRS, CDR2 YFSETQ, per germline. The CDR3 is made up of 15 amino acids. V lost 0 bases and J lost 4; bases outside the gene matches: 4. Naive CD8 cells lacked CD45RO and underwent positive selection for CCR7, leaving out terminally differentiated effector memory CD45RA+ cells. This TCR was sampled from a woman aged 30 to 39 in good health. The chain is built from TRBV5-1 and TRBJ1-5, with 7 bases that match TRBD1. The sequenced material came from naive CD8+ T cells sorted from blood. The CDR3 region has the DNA TGCGCCAGCAGCTTGGGAAGGGGGCCAAATCAGCCCCAGCATTTT. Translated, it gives CASSLGRGPNQPQHF.